These 5 T cell receptor beta chains share one sample of origin, sequenced in a study of blood T cell repertoires in COVID-19. TCRdb's table, derived via immunoSEQ multiplex PCR, lists solely in-frame clones and lacks some. The sample carries fewer than 200,000 clones, 60% to 80% recorded once. The sample taken for sequencing was peripheral blood. These receptors were obtained from a woman between 65 and 79 years old with acute or convalescent COVID-19.

This rearrangement joins TRBV19 to TRBJ1-2; unclear D gene. The CDR3 is 15 amino acids. Deletions cut 1 base from V and 4 bases from J, with 13 bases between. Germline values: CDR1 LNHDA, CDR2 SQIVND (reference sequence). CDR3 loop: CASSIAPLPAYGYTF. Written as DNA, the CDR3 is TGTGCCAGTAGTATAGCCCCTCTACCCGCCTATGGCTACACCTTC.

This chain connects TRBV7-2 to TRBJ1-1; no definite D call. The germline CDR1 and CDR2 sequences are SGHTA and FQGNSA. The ends were cut back, 2 bases at V and 1 base at J, with 5 bases in the middle. The CDR3 covers 13 residues. CDR3 region: CASSLPQNTEAFF. The CDR3 nucleotides are TGTGCCAGCAGCTTACCCCAGAACACTGAAGCTTTCTTT.

The V and J genes are TRBV7-2 and TRBJ1-3, with D uncertain. Trimming shortened V by 4 bases and J by 0 bases, and 7 bases separated the two germline ends. The germline V gene has CDR1 SGHTA and CDR2 FQGNSA. The CDR3 length is 14 residues. CDR3 protein: CASSSGSSGNTIYF. Here the CDR3 DNA reads TGTGCCAGCAGCTCAGGAAGCTCTGGAAACACCATATATTTT.

This chain joins TRBV12-3 or TRBV12-4 and TRBJ2-1, with D unclear. The length of the CDR3 is 13 residues. With 7 bases removed from V and 2 bases from J, the gap between germline ends came to 9 bases. The CDR3 region is CASKTRTYNEQFF. CDR3 bases: TGTGCCAGCAAAACTCGAACCTACAATGAGCAGTTCTTC.

This rearrangement joins TRBV6-5 to TRBJ2-2; perhaps TRBD1 as D (5 bases). Germline V lookup: CDR1 MNHEY, CDR2 SVGAGI. This CDR3 has 15 amino acids. Trimming removed 8 bases at V and 4 bases at J, with 17 bases between. CDR3 sequence (DNA): TGTGCCAGCGATATCATTACAGGCGGCACCGGGGAGCTGTTTTTT. The encoded protein is CASDIITGGTGELFF.